The clone carrying this T cell receptor beta chain was recorded a few times. Its matching antigen is unknown. The entry originates in a study of blood T cells in healthy people across ages. PBMCs were isolated at a quantity of at least 7 million per sample. Regarding the study as a whole: Shifts in expanded clonotypes may have been confounded by donor CMV status, which was unknown.

CDR1 LGHDT and CDR2 YNNKEL come from the germline V gene (reference sequence). The CDR3 contains 16 residues. Germline trimming cut 2 bases from V and 1 base from J; bases unmatched to any gene: 3. Next came a second PCR, run for about 7 to 11 cycles, which used a sample-barcoded 5' primer along with a J-beta primer mix. Every cDNA molecule bore a tag from a template-switch adaptor containing 12 random nucleotides. Every sample produced at least 2.5 million CDR3-containing paired-end reads. One entry per CDR3 protein results from TCRdb running MiXCR on the 5' RACE reads. Among hundreds of thousands of distinct CDR3 sequences listed, about 61% were seen once.

V usage is TRBV3-1 and J usage is TRBJ2-7; 12 bases line up with TRBD2. The source material was blood. This clonotype originated in a man in his forties in good health. The CDR3 is CASSQYGTSGSYEQYF. Written as DNA, the CDR3 is TGTGCCAGCAGCCAATACGGGACTAGCGGGTCCTACGAGCAGTACTTC.